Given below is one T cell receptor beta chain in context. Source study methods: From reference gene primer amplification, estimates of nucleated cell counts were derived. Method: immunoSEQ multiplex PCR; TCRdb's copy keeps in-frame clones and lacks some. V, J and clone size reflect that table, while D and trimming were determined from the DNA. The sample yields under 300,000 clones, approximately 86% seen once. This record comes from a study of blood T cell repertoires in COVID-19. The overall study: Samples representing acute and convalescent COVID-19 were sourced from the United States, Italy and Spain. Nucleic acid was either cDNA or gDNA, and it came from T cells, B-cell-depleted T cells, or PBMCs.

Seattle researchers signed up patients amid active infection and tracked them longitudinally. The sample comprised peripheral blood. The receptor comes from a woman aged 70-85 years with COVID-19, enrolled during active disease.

The CDR3 DNA sequence: TGTGCCAGCAGCCTGGGACAGGGAGTTGAAGCTTTCTTT. Amino acids: CASSLGQGVEAFF. The chain joins TRBV5-5 to TRBJ1-1; 9 positions match TRBD1. The ends lost 4 bases at V and 7 bases at J; junction bases unmatched: 5. The CDR3 loop spans 13 amino acids. Germline CDR1 is SGHKS and CDR2 is YYEKEE (reference sequence). Supplemented by reference TRBV5-5 and TRBJ1-1, the full variable domain reads DAGVTQSPTHLIKTRGQQVTLRCSPISGHKSVSWYQQVLGQGPQFIFQYYEKEERGRGNFPDRFSARQFPNYSSELNVNALLLGDSALYLCASSLGQGVEAFFGQGTRLTVV.